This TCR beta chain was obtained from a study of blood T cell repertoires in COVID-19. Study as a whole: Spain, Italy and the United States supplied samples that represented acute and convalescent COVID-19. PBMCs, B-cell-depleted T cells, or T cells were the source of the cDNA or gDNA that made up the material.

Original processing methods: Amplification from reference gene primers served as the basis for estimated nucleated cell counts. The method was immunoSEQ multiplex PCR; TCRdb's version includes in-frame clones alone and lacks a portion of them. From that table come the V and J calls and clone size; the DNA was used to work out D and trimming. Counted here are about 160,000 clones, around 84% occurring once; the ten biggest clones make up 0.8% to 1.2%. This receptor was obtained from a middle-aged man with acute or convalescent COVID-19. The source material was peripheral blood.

CDR3 in amino acids: CATSDPRGSGETQYF. CDR3 DNA: TGTGCCACCAGTGATCCCCGGGGGAGTGGGGAGACCCAGTACTTC. The genes are TRBV24-1 and TRBJ2-5, with D tentatively TRBD2 (6 bases). V shed 3 bases and J shed 5 bases, with 15 bases lying between them. Germline assignment: CDR1 KGHDR and CDR2 SFDVKD. The CDR3 has 15 residues.